In this sample, the clone carrying this T cell receptor beta chain turned up a few times. The source of the sample is a study of human T cells and chemical hapten exposure. The CDR3 contains 13 residues. Trimming took off 5 bases at V and 3 bases at J, with 10 bases between the two ends. Separate cDNA molecules received unique molecular identifiers, which the library attached to them. Methods used by the authors: TCRs per sample had a median of 95,638 and ranged from about 23,224 to 700,000. TCRdb passed the reads through MiXCR, listing each CDR3 protein once. These V and J calls are TCRdb output, not the study's own analysis. The sample contains about 120,000 distinct CDR3 sequences, over 7% of which appear only once. Total RNA was isolated from whole blood that had not been fractionated.

The TCR originated in a human donor in good health. Some clones in this sample may be carry-over from other donors' samples. Sequenced material: whole blood. The V and J genes are TRBV12-3 or TRBV12-4 and TRBJ2-5; possible D gene TRBD1, 5 bases. The CDR3 region has the DNA TGTGCCAGCAGTATGGGGCTAAAAGAGACCCAGTACTTC. It codes for CASSMGLKETQYF.